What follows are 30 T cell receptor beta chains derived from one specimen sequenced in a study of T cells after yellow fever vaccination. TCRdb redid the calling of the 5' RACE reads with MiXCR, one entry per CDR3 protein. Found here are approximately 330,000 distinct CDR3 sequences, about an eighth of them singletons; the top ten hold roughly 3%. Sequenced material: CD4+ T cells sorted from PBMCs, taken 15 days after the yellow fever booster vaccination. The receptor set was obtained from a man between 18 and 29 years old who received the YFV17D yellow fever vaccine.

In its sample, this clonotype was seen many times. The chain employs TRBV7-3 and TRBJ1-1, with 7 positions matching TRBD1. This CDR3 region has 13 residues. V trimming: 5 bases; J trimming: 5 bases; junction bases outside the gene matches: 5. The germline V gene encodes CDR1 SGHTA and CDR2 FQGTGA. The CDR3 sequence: CASSTQGGTEAFF. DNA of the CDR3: TGTGCCAGCAGCACTCAGGGGGGGACTGAAGCTTTCTTT.

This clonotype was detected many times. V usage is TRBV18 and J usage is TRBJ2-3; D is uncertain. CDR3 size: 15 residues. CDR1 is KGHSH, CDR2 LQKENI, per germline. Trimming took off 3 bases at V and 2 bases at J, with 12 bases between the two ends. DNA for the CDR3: TGTGCCAGCTCACCGTTGACGGGTATCACAGATACGCAGTATTTT. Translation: CASSPLTGITDTQYF. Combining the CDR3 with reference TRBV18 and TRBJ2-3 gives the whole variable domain NAGVMQNPRHLVRRRGQEARLRCSPMKGHSHVYWYRQLPEEGLKFMVYLQKENIIDESGMPKERFSAEFPKEGPSILRIQQVVRGDSAAYFCASSPLTGITDTQYFGPGTRLTVL.

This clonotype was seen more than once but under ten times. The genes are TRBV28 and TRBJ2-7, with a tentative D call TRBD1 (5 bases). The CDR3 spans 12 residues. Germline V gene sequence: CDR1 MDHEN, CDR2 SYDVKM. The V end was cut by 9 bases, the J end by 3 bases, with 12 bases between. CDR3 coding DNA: TGTGCCAGTTTGGGCCAGGGCTACGAGCAGTACGTC. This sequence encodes CASLGQGYEQYV.

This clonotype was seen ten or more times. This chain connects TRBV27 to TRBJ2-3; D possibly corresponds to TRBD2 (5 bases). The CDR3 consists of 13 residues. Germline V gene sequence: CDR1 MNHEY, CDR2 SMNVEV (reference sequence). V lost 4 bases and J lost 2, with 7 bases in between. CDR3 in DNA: TGTGCCAGCAGTTCCGGGGACACAGATACGCAGTATTTT. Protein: CASSSGDTDTQYF.

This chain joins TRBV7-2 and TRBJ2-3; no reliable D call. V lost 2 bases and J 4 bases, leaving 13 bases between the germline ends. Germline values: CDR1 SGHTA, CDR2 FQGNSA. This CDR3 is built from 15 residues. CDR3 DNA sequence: TGTGCCAGCAGCTTAAACCTTATCATGGCAGATACGCAGTATTTT. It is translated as CASSLNLIMADTQYF.

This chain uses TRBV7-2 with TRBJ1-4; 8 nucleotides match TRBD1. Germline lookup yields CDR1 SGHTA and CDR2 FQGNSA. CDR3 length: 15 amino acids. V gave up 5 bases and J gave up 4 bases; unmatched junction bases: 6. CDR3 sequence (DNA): TGTGCCAGCAGCCCCCCAGGGGGCTTTAATGAAAAACTGTTTTTT. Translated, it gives CASSPPGGFNEKLFF.

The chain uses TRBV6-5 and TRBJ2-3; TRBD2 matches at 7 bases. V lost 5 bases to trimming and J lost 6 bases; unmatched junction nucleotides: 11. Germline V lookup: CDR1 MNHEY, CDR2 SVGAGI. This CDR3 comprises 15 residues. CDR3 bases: TGTGCCAGCAGTCTCACCGGCGGACTAGGGGATACGCAGTATTTT. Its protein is CASSLTGGLGDTQYF.

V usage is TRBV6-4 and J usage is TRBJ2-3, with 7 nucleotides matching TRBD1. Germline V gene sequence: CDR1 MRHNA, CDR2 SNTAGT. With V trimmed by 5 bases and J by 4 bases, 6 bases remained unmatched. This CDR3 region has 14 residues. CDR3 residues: CASSKDRLADTQYF. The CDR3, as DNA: TGTGCCAGCAGTAAGGACAGGTTGGCAGATACGCAGTATTTT.

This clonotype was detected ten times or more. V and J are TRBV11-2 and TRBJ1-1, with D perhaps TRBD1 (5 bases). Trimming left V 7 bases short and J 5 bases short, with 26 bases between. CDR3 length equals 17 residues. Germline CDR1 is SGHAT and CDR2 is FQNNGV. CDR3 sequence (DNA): TGTGCCAGCAATCGTGGCAGCGGAAGGGGAAGAGGGACTGAAGCTTTCTTT. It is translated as CASNRGSGRGRGTEAFF. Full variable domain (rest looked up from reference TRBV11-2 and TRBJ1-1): EAGVAQSPRYKIIEKRQSVAFWCNPISGHATLYWYQQILGQGPKLLIQFQNNGVVDDSQLPKDRFSAERLKGVDSTLKIQPAKLEDSAVYLCASNRGSGRGRGTEAFFGQGTRLTVV.

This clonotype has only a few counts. The CDR3 nucleotides read TGCGCCAGCAGCCAAGGGAGGCTAGAGACCCAGTACTTC. Encoded protein: CASSQGRLETQYF. V usage is TRBV4-1 and J usage is TRBJ2-5; perhaps TRBD2 as D (5 bases). The CDR3 spans 13 residues. V lost 1 base to trimming and J lost 4 bases, with 7 bases between them. In germline, CDR1 is MGHRA, CDR2 YSYEKL.

In DNA form, the CDR3 reads TGTGCCATCAGCCTGACAGGGGCTAGTGATTCACCCCTCCACTTT. It translates to CAISLTGASDSPLHF. V and J are TRBV10-3 and TRBJ1-6; TRBD1 aligns across 8 bases. The germline gives CDR1 ENHRY, CDR2 SYGVKD. After removal of 6 bases from V and 8 bases from J, the junction contained 9 bases not matched to a gene. The CDR3 is 15 residues long.

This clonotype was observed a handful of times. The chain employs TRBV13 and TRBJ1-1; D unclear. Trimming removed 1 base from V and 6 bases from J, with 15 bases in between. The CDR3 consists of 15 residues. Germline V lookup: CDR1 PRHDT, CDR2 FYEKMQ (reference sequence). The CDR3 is CASSLDFRGAPEAFF. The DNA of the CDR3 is TGTGCCAGCAGCTTAGATTTCCGGGGAGCCCCTGAAGCTTTCTTT. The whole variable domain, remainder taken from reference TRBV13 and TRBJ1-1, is AAGVIQSPRHLIKEKRETATLKCYPIPRHDTVYWYQQGPGQDPQFLISFYEKMQSDKGSIPDRFSAQQFSDYHSELNMSSLELGDSALYFCASSLDFRGAPEAFFGQGTRLTVV.

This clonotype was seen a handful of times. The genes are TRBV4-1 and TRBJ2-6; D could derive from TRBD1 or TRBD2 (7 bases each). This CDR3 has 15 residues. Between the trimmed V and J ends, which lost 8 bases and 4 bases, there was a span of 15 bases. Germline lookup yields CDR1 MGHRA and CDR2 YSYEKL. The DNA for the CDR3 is TGCGCCAGCGGGACTACAGGGGCGGGGGCCAACGTCCTGACTTTC. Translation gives CASGTTGAGANVLTF.

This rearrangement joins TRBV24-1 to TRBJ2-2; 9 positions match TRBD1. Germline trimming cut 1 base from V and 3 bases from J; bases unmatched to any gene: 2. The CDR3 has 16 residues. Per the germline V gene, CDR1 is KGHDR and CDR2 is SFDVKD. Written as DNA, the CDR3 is TGTGCCACCAGTGATTTCGACAGGGGGGACACCGGGGAGCTGTTTTTT. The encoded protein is CATSDFDRGDTGELFF.

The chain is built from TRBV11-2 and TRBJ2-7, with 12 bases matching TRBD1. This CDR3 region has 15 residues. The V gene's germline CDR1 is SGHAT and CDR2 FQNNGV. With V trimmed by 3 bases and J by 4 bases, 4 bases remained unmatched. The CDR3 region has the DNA TGTGCCAGCAGCTTGGGGACAGGGGGCCATTACGAGCAGTACTTC. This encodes CASSLGTGGHYEQYF. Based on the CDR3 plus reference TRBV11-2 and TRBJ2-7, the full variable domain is EAGVAQSPRYKIIEKRQSVAFWCNPISGHATLYWYQQILGQGPKLLIQFQNNGVVDDSQLPKDRFSAERLKGVDSTLKIQPAKLEDSAVYLCASSLGTGGHYEQYFGPGTRLTVT.

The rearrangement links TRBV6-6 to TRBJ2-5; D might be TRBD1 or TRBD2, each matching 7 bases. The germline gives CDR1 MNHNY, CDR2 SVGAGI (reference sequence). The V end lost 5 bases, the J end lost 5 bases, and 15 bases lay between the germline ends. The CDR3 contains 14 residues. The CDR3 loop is CASSPQGGVETQYF. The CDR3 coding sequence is TGTGCCAGCAGTCCGCAGGGGGGGGTTGAGACCCAGTACTTC.

CDR3 amino acids: CASSGHDGVLYGYTF. DNA of the CDR3: TGTGCCAGCAGCGGCCACGATGGGGTCCTCTATGGCTACACCTTC. This chain uses TRBV4-2 with TRBJ1-2; D unresolved. The CDR3 length is 15 residues. V dropped 5 bases and J dropped 4 bases, with 17 bases sitting between them. The germline gives CDR1 LGHNA, CDR2 YNFKEQ.

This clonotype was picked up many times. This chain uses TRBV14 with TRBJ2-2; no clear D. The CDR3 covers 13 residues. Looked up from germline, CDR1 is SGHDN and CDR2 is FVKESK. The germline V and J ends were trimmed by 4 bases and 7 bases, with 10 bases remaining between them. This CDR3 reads CASSPRTGGELFF. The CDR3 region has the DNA TGTGCCAGCAGCCCCCGGACGGGCGGGGAGCTGTTTTTT.

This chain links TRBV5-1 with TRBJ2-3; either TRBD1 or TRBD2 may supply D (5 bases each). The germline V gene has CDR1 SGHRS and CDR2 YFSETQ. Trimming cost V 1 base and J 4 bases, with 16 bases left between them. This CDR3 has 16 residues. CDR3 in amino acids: CASSLLGPRTADTQYF. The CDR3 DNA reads TGCGCCAGCAGCTTGCTGGGACCACGAACCGCAGATACGCAGTATTTT.

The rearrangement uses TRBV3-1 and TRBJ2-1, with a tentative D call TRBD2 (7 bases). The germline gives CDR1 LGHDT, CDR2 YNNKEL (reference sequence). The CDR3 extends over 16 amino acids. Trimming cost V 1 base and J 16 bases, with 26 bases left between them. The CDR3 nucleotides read TGTGCCAGCAGCCAAGGGGCAAGGGCGGGGGCCTCCCCCCTATTCTTC. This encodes CASSQGARAGASPLFF.

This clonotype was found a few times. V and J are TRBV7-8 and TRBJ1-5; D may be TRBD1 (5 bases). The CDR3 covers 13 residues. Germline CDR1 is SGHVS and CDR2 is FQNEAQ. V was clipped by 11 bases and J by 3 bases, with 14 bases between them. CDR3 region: CAGGGPNNQPQHF. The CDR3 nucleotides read TGTGCCGGCGGGGGACCGAACAATCAGCCCCAGCATTTT.

CDR3 bases: TGCGCCAGCACTCGGGGTAGGGGGCCGGGCCACAATGAGCAGTTCTTC. Translated: CASTRGRGPGHNEQFF. The genes are TRBV5-1 and TRBJ2-1; 7 bases are a match to TRBD1. Germline V lookup: CDR1 SGHRS, CDR2 YFSETQ. V shed 6 bases and J 5 bases; nucleotides not matched to a gene: 14. CDR3 length: 16 amino acids.

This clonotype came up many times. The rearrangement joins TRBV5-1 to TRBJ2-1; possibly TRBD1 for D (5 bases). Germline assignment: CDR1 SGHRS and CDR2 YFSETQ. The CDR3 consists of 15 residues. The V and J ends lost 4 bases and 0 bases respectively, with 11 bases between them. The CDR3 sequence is CASSRDTGSYNEQFF. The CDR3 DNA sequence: TGCGCCAGCAGCCGCGATACAGGCTCCTACAATGAGCAGTTCTTC.

The CDR3 reads CASSLARTGLDNEQFF. For the CDR3, the DNA is TGTGCCAGCAGCTTGGCCCGGACAGGGCTAGACAATGAGCAGTTCTTC. The chain carries TRBV5-5 and TRBJ2-1; 8 nucleotides match TRBD1. The V segment lost 0 bases and the J segment 5 bases; nucleotides outside the gene matches: 7. The germline V gene encodes CDR1 SGHKS and CDR2 YYEKEE (reference sequence). The length of the CDR3 is 16 residues. The full variable domain, rest sourced from reference TRBV5-5 and TRBJ2-1, is DAGVTQSPTHLIKTRGQQVTLRCSPISGHKSVSWYQQVLGQGPQFIFQYYEKEERGRGNFPDRFSARQFPNYSSELNVNALLLGDSALYLCASSLARTGLDNEQFFGPGTRLTVL.

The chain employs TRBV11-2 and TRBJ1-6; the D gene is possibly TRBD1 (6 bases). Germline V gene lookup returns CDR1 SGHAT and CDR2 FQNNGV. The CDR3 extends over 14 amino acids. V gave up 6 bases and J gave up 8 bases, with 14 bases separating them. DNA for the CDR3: TGTGCCAGCAGTAGACAGGCCTCTTATTCACCCCTCCACTTT. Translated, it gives CASSRQASYSPLHF.

CDR3 in amino acids: CASSLFDLGNTEAFF. The CDR3 nucleotides read TGCGCCAGCAGCTTGTTCGACTTGGGTAACACTGAAGCTTTCTTT. This chain joins TRBV5-1 and TRBJ1-1; D not resolved. Trimming shortened V by 1 base and J by 2 bases, and 12 bases separated the two germline ends. Germline V CDR1 and CDR2: SGHRS, YFSETQ. The CDR3 extends over 15 amino acids.

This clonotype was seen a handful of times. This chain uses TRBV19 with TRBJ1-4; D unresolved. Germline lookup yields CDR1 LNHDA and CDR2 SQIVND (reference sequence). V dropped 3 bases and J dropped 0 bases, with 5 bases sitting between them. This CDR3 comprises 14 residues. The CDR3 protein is CASSIGSTNEKLFF. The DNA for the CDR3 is TGTGCCAGTAGTATCGGGTCAACTAATGAAAAACTGTTTTTT. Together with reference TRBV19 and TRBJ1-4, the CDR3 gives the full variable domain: DGGITQSPKYLFRKEGQNVTLSCEQNLNHDAMYWYRQDPGQGLRLIYYSQIVNDFQKGDIAEGYSVSREKKESFPLTVTSAQKNPTAFYLCASSIGSTNEKLFFGSGTQLSVL.

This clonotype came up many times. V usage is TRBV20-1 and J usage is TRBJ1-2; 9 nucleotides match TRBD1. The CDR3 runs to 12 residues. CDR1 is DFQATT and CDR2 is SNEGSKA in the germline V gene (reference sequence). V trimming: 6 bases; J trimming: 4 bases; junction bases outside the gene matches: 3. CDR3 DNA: TGCAGTGCCACGGACAGGGGCTATGGCTACACCTTC. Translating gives CSATDRGYGYTF.

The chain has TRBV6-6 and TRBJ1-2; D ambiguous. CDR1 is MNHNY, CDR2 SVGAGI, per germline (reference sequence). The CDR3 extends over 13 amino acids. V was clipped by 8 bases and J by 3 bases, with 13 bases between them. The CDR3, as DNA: TGTGCCAGCTACTCATCTACTGACTATGGCTACACCTTC. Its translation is CASYSSTDYGYTF.

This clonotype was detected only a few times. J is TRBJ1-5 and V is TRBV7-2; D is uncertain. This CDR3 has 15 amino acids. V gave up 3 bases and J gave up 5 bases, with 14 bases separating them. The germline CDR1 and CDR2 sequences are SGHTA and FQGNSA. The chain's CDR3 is CASSFYGGRDQPQHF. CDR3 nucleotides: TGTGCCAGCAGCTTTTATGGCGGCAGAGATCAGCCCCAGCATTTT.